This record covers a single TCR beta chain. Its antigen is as yet unknown. The V gene end was trimmed by 3 bases and the J gene end by 4 bases; junction bases not matched to a gene: 6. This CDR3 contains 16 residues. Germline V gives CDR1 LGHNA, CDR2 YSLEER. Unexposed donor CD4+ T cells date from about 2011-2018, before the COVID-19 pandemic. Isolation of CD4+ T cells took place after about 9 days in culture. Method: immunoSEQ multiplex PCR; TCRdb's copy keeps in-frame clones and lacks some. The table has about 19,000 clones, around 80% seen once. These data originate in a study of CD4 T cells in relation to SARS-CoV-2 and coronaviruses.

Sequencing was carried out using CD4+ T cells from PBMCs, cultured in vitro. This sequence was found in a human donor in good health. The chain couples TRBV4-3 to TRBJ2-1, with 10 bases fitting TRBD2. The CDR3 nucleotides are TGCGCCAGCAGCCAGGTACTAGCGGGGAAATACAATGAGCAGTTCTTC. Residues: CASSQVLAGKYNEQFF.